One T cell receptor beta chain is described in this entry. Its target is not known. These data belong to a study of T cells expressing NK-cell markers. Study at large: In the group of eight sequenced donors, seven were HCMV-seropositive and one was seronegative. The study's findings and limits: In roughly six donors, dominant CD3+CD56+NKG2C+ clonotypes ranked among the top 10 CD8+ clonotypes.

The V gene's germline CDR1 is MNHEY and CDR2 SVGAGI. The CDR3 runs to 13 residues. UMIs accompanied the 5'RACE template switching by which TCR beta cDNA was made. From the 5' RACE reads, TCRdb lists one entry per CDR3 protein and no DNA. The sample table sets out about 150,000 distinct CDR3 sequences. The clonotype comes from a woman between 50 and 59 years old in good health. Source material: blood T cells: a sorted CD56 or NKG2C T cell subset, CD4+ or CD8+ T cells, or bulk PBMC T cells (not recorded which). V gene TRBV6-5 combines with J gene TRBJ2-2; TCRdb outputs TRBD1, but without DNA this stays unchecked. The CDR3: CASSYVPTGELFF.